This TCR beta chain was found in a study of tumor and adjacent non-tumor tissue in lung cancer. About the study: Each sample yielded approximately 4.2 million productive TCRbeta reads on average. Study-wide points: Shorter survival was associated with higher TCR diversity in tumors. Tumor tissue had significantly higher TCR diversity than normal lung.

The library came from three nested PCR rounds adapted from ARM-PCR protocols. One entry per CDR3 protein, called by TCRdb with MiXCR from the multiplex PCR reads. The table lists 90,000 to 110,000 distinct CDR3 sequences, 60% to 80% of them singletons. This sample's RNA came from whole unsorted tissue. The normal lung tissue was taken more than 3 cm from the tumor edge. Comment on this clonotype: The antigen remains undetermined.

The source material was distant non-tumor lung tissue. The sequence was collected from a man aged 55 to 70 with non-small cell lung cancer.

In nucleotides, the CDR3 is TGTGCCAGCAACCAAATACCGCGACTAGCGGGACCGCAGAACACCGGGGAGCTGTTTTTT. Translated, it gives CASNQIPRLAGPQNTGELFF. The chain has TRBV6-2 or TRBV6-3 and TRBJ2-2; 11 positions match TRBD2. V gave up 7 bases and J gave up 1 base; unmatched junction bases: 17. This CDR3 is built from 20 residues. Germline V gives CDR1 MNHEY, CDR2 SVGEGT.